This is a list of T cell receptor beta chains from one sample in a study of a mutant IDH1 vaccine in newly diagnosed glioma. Profiled with immunoSEQ multiplex PCR; TCRdb holds only in-frame clones, not every one. The sample includes 70,000 to 100,000 clones, about 91% of them seen just once. For these receptors, no antigen is known. The source material was PBMCs, sampled from a glioma patient whose treatment included an IDH1 peptide vaccine. Every receptor here comes from a woman aged 45-65 years with glioma. The CDR3 runs from the conserved cysteine through the conserved F or W. A D gene is named only where the DNA matches it firmly. Size is omitted from some rows. Given values are once, few, many or a class for expanded clones.

>TRBV5-8|few|TRBD1|TRBJ2-4
TGTGGTACAGGGGAATTGGACATTCAGTACTTC
CGTGELDIQYF
>TRBV6-5|.|.|TRBJ2-1
TGTGCCAGCAATGGAGGGACCGACAATGAGCAGTTCTTC
CASNGGTDNEQFF
>TRBV5-5|.|.|TRBJ1-2
TGTGCCAGCAGCTTGCCCCAGTCCCCTGGTAACTATGGCTACACCTTC
CASSLPQSPGNYGYTF
>TRBV20-1|medium-sized|.|TRBJ2-7
TGCAGTGCTAGAGATTCCTACGAGCAGTACTTC
CSARDSYEQYF
>TRBV12-5|.|TRBD2|TRBJ2-1
TGTGCTAGTGGCCTAGCGGGAGTTAATGAGCAGTTCTTC
CASGLAGVNEQFF
>TRBV7-3|.|.|TRBJ1-3
TGTGCCAGCAGCTCCCGTGCCGCGCAGGGGAGCTCTGGAAACACCATATATTTT
CASSSRAAQGSSGNTIYF
>TRBV18|.|TRBD2|TRBJ2-3
TGTGCCAGCTCACCACCTTTAAGACTAGCGGGAGCCCGTACGCAGTATTTT
CASSPPLRLAGARTQYF
>TRBV5-4|once|.|TRBJ2-7
TGTGCCAGCAGGTGGGACTTTTCCTCCTACGAGCAGTACTTC
CASRWDFSSYEQYF
>TRBV7-1|.|.|TRBJ1-4
TGTGCCAGCAGCTCCTTATTTGCAACTAATGAAAAACTGTTTTTT
CASSSLFATNEKLFF
>TRBV6-5|.|TRBD2|TRBJ2-1
TGTGCCATCGGCGGGCTAGCGGGAGGAGACAATGAGCAGTTCTTC
CAIGGLAGGDNEQFF
>TRBV11-2|.|.|TRBJ2-7
TGTGCCAGCAGCGGCCGGACCTTGACCGAGGAGCAGTACTTC
CASSGRTLTEEQYF
>TRBV25-1|.|TRBD1|TRBJ1-4
TGTGCCAGCAGTCCTCTGGGACAGGGAAGATCTAATGAAAAACTGTTTTTT
CASSPLGQGRSNEKLFF
>TRBV10-3|.|.|TRBJ2-1
TGTGCCATCCAGCTGAGCTCCTACAATGAGCAGTTCTTC
CAIQLSSYNEQFF
>TRBV5-1|few|.|TRBJ2-1
TGCGCCAGCAGTCTATTCGGTGGGGGTGAGCAGTTCTTC
CASSLFGGGEQFF
>TRBV30|.|.|TRBJ1-6
TGTGCCTGGAGTAGGGGGGGGGATAGTTCACCCCTCCACTTT
CAWSRGGDSSPLHF
>TRBV6-4|.|TRBD1|TRBJ1-1
TGTGCCAGCAGTGACCCTACCAGGGACAGACTACCTGAAAGCACTGAAGCTTTCTTT
CASSDPTRDRLPESTEAFF
>TRBV28|.|TRBD2|TRBJ2-5
TGTGCCAGCAGTCCCCGGGGACTAGCGGAAGAGACCCAGTACTTC
CASSPRGLAEETQYF
>TRBV7-9|.|.|TRBJ1-5
TGTGCCAGCAGTTCACCGGGTTGGTATAGCAATCAGCCCCAGCATTTT
CASSSPGWYSNQPQHF
>TRBV7-6|.|.|TRBJ2-5
TGTGCCAGCAGCTTAGGGGCAGGGCAAGAGACCCAGTACTTC
CASSLGAGQETQYF
>TRBV25-1|once|.|TRBJ2-7
TGTGCCAGCAGTGAACGGGGAAGGGGCAGGGGCTACGAGCAGTACTTC
CASSERGRGRGYEQYF
>TRBV2|.|.|TRBJ1-2
TGTGCCAGCAGTGAAGAGGCAGCCCGTAATGATGGCTACACCTTC
CASSEEAARNDGYTF
>TRBV29-1|.|TRBD1|TRBJ2-7
TGCAGCGTTGGCCGGCCAGGGGGCTCCTACGAGCAGTACTTC
CSVGRPGGSYEQYF
>TRBV5-1|.|.|TRBJ2-2
TGCGCCAGCAGCTTGTACGGGACTCGGGGAGACCCGGCGCACACCGGGGAGCTGTTTTTT
CASSLYGTRGDPAHTGELFF
>TRBV6-5|few|.|TRBJ2-7
TGTGCCAGCAGCCCCGGACTACCTCGTTACGAGCAGTACTTC
CASSPGLPRYEQYF
>TRBV29-1|once|TRBD2|TRBJ2-2
TGCAGCGTTGAACTACTGATTCGCGGGAGGAACACCGGGGAGCTGTTTTTT
CSVELLIRGRNTGELFF
>TRBV7-8|.|.|TRBJ1-2
TGTGCCAGCAGCTCGGACGCCGGCTATGGCTACACCTTC
CASSSDAGYGYTF
>TRBV7-2|.|.|TRBJ1-3
TGTGCCAGCAGCTTAAACGGTCAGGGAAACACCATATATTTT
CASSLNGQGNTIYF
>TRBV7-9|once|.|TRBJ2-3
TGTGCCAGCAGCCCCTCCTTTAGCGGAAGCACAGATACGCAGTATTTT
CASSPSFSGSTDTQYF
>TRBV5-4|.|TRBD1|TRBJ2-7
TGTGCCAGCAGCTTCCCCTCGACAGGGGTCAACGAGCAGTACTTC
CASSFPSTGVNEQYF
>TRBV7-8|.|.|TRBJ2-2
TGTGCCAGCAGCCCTTACAGGATAGCGAACACCGGGGAGCTGTTTTTT
CASSPYRIANTGELFF
>TRBV6-1|.|TRBD2|TRBJ2-7
TGTGCCAGCAGTGAAAGGGGGACTAGCCCCTACGAGCAGTACTTC
CASSERGTSPYEQYF
>TRBV18|.|.|TRBJ1-6
TGTGCCAGCTCACAAAGCGGACAAAGGAATAATTCACCCCTCCACTTT
CASSQSGQRNNSPLHF
>TRBV11-2|.|TRBD1|TRBJ2-2
TGTGCCAGCAGCCCACGGGCAGGGGGCACCGGGGAGCTGTTTTTT
CASSPRAGGTGELFF
>TRBV5-6|.|.|TRBJ2-5
TGTGCCAGCAGCTTGGGCCAGGCGAAAGAGACCCAGTACTTC
CASSLGQAKETQYF
>TRBV30|.|.|TRBJ2-3
TGTGCCTGGAGTCAACGACGGGCAGATACGCAGTATTTT
CAWSQRRADTQYF
>TRBV2|once|.|TRBJ1-2
TGTGCCAGCAGTGAGGGTAGATCTAACTATGGCTACACCTTC
CASSEGRSNYGYTF
>TRBV5-1|.|TRBD1|TRBJ2-7
TGCGCCAGCAGCCCCGGAGGGACAGGGACGTTGTACGAGCAGTACTTC
CASSPGGTGTLYEQYF
>TRBV2|.|.|TRBJ1-2
TGTGCCAGCAGTGAAGTGGAGGGGGGGCCATATGGCTACACCTTC
CASSEVEGGPYGYTF
>TRBV5-5|.|TRBD1|TRBJ1-3
TGTGCCAGCAGCTTTGAACAGGGGGTAGTTGGAAACACCATATATTTT
CASSFEQGVVGNTIYF
>TRBV2|.|.|TRBJ2-3
TGTGCCAGCAGTGAGGAAGGTAGTGCAGATACGCAGTATTTT
CASSEEGSADTQYF
>TRBV2|.|.|TRBJ2-7
TGTGCCAGCAGTGAGAGCCACTCCTACGAGCAGTACTTC
CASSESHSYEQYF
>TRBV5-8|.|TRBD2|TRBJ2-5
TGTGCCAGCAGCAAACTAGCGGGACAAGAGACCCAGTACTTC
CASSKLAGQETQYF
>TRBV7-2|.|.|TRBJ2-3
TGTGCCAGCAGCCCCGGGAAGACCACAGATACGCAGTATTTT
CASSPGKTTDTQYF
>TRBV5-1|.|.|TRBJ1-2
TGCGCCAGCAGCCCGGACGGAGGAAACTATGGCTACACCTTC
CASSPDGGNYGYTF
>TRBV6-5|.|TRBD2|TRBJ2-2
TGTGCCAGCAGTGCCTCGGGGGGGGACACCGGGGAGCTGTTTTTT
CASSASGGDTGELFF
>TRBV19|.|TRBD1|TRBJ1-5
TGTGCCAGCTCGGGACAGGGGATATCGGGCAATCAGCCCCAGCATTTT
CASSGQGISGNQPQHF
>TRBV7-8|.|TRBD2|TRBJ2-1
TGTGCCAGCAGCCCCGGGAGGTCCTACAATGAGCAGTTCTTC
CASSPGRSYNEQFF
>TRBV6-4|.|TRBD2|TRBJ2-3
TGTGCCAGCAGTGACCCCGAACTAGCGGGGATAGAAGATACGCAGTATTTT
CASSDPELAGIEDTQYF
>TRBV13|.|.|TRBJ2-1
TGTGCCAGCACCTATTCTTTTTACGGTGAGCAGTTCTTC
CASTYSFYGEQFF
>TRBV5-1|.|.|TRBJ2-7
TGCGCCAGCAGCTTGGTGGCAAGCGAGCAGTACTTC
CASSLVASEQYF
>TRBV29-1|.|TRBD1|TRBJ2-7
TGCAGCGCTGACAGGGGAAACGACGAGCAGTACTTC
CSADRGNDEQYF
>TRBV9|.|.|TRBJ2-1
TGTGCCAGCAGCGTAGCATCGGGATGGAACAATGAGCAGTTCTTC
CASSVASGWNNEQFF
>TRBV20-1|few|TRBD1|TRBJ1-1
TGCAGTGCCCACGTCAGGGGGAGGGCTTTCTTT
CSAHVRGRAFF
>TRBV19|.|.|TRBJ1-5
TGTGCCACCCGAAAAGGGCTTAGCAATCAGCCCCAGCATTTT
CATRKGLSNQPQHF
>TRBV5-4|once|.|TRBJ2-7
TGTGCCAGCAGCTTGGACGGGAGAAGGTCCTACGAGCAGTACTTC
CASSLDGRRSYEQYF